These 10 T cell receptor beta chains originate from one sample sequenced in a study of blood T cells in healthy people across ages. Through a sample-barcoded 5' primer and a J-beta primer mix, a second PCR was run for roughly 6 to 12 cycles. MiXCR was run by TCRdb on the 5' RACE reads, yielding one entry per CDR3 protein. The table includes 650,000 to 800,000 distinct CDR3 sequences, 40% to 50% detected once. Source material: blood. All receptors derive from a man in his sixties in good health.

The rearrangement links TRBV30 to TRBJ2-2; D unclear. The ends were cut back, 0 bases at V and 6 bases at J, with 8 bases in the middle. Germline values: CDR1 GTSNPN, CDR2 SVGIG (reference sequence). The CDR3 totals 13 residues. The CDR3 loop reads CAWSVGFPGELFF. The CDR3 bases are TGTGCCTGGAGTGTCGGCTTCCCCGGGGAGCTGTTTTTT.

The CDR3: CSAKNRTSGGGNIQYF. The CDR3 DNA follows: TGCAGTGCTAAGAACCGGACTAGCGGGGGGGGGAACATTCAGTACTTC. The rearrangement joins TRBV20-1 to TRBJ2-4; TRBD2 aligns across 15 bases. From germline, CDR1 is DFQATT and CDR2 SNEGSKA (reference sequence). V shed 4 bases and J 7 bases; nucleotides not matched to a gene: 8. This CDR3 contains 16 residues.

This chain connects TRBV20-1 to TRBJ2-5; the D is unclear. CDR1 DFQATT and CDR2 SNEGSKA come from the germline V gene (reference sequence). The CDR3 totals 12 residues. The V end lost 2 bases, the J end lost 2 bases, and 6 bases lay between the germline ends. CDR3 in DNA: TGCAGTGCTAGATATGGACAAGAGACCCAGTACTTC. Amino acid sequence: CSARYGQETQYF.

This clonotype was seen a handful of times. The chain uses TRBV6-2 or TRBV6-3 and TRBJ2-7; TRBD2 matches at 12 bases. The germline V gene encodes CDR1 MNHEY and CDR2 SVGEGT. The CDR3 runs 12 residues. Germline trimming cut 6 bases from V and 12 bases from J; bases unmatched to any gene: 6. The CDR3 loop is CASSGLAGSAYF. As DNA, the CDR3 is TGTGCCAGCAGCGGACTAGCGGGGTCTGCGTACTTC.

This clonotype showed up just a few times. J is TRBJ2-7 and V is TRBV20-1; 9 bases line up with TRBD2. V lost 4 bases to trimming and J lost 3 bases; unmatched junction nucleotides: 10. The CDR3 extends over 15 amino acids. Germline V CDR1 and CDR2: DFQATT, SNEGSKA (reference sequence). DNA of the CDR3: TGCAGTGCTATCACTAGCGGGTTCGCAAACTACGAGCAGTACTTC. Encoded protein: CSAITSGFANYEQYF.

This clonotype was seen a handful of times. DNA for the CDR3: TGTGCCAGCAGCTTGGGGTTCGGGGGTTCACCCCTCCACTTT. It encodes CASSLGFGGSPLHF. This sequence joins TRBV5-5 and TRBJ1-6; D is possibly TRBD1 (5 bases). Trimming removed 0 bases from V and 9 bases from J, with 10 bases in between. Per the germline V gene, CDR1 is SGHKS and CDR2 is YYEKEE (reference sequence). The CDR3 runs to 14 residues.

The chain links TRBV5-1 to TRBJ2-7; D is ambiguous. Trimming took 8 bases from V and 3 from J, leaving 3 bases between them. From germline, CDR1 is SGHRS and CDR2 YFSETQ. This CDR3 is built from 9 residues. DNA of the CDR3: TGCGCCAGGCACTACGAGCAGTACTTC. Translated, it gives CARHYEQYF.

The chain uses TRBV27 and TRBJ2-5; D is unresolved. The tail of the sequence fits TRBJ2-7 better, so the J call may be wrong. In germline, CDR1 is MNHEY, CDR2 SMNVEV (reference sequence). CDR3 length equals 13 residues. This chain's CDR3 is CASSLSRNYEQYF. The CDR3 coding sequence is TGTGCCAGCAGTTTATCCCGAAACTACGAGCAGTACTTC.

The rearrangement uses TRBV11-3 and TRBJ1-5; D uncertain. The CDR3 extends over 14 amino acids. V shed 2 bases and J shed 7 bases, with 12 bases lying between them. The V gene's germline CDR1 is SGHNT and CDR2 YENEEA. The CDR3 loop is CASSLIWVSQPQHF. DNA for the CDR3: TGTGCCAGCAGCTTAATCTGGGTTTCGCAGCCCCAGCATTTT.

Worth noting for this clonotype: A junction end diverges from the germline sequence, so it may reflect a read error. This chain joins TRBV25-1 and TRBJ1-4; no firm D call. Per the germline V gene, CDR1 is MGHDK and CDR2 is SYGVNS. CDR3 length: 15 residues. In DNA, the CDR3 is TGTGCCAGCAGTGAATTCCGAGGTACTAATGAAGAACTGTTTTTT. Translating it yields CASSEFRGTNEELFF.